This entry is about one T cell receptor beta chain. Using immunoSEQ multiplex PCR, the repertoire was profiled, and TCRdb retains in-frame clones only, with some absent. The repertoire has 150,000 to 200,000 clones, roughly nine tenths of them found once; the top ten carry roughly 0.7%. The sample belongs to a study of control samples from healthy donors and cancer patients. With V trimmed by 0 bases and J by 6 bases, 8 bases remained unmatched. Germline V gene sequence: CDR1 MNHEY, CDR2 SVGEGT. CDR3 length: 15 amino acids. The chain combines TRBV6-2 or TRBV6-3 with TRBJ2-7; 7 nucleotides match TRBD2. The sequence came from a woman between 25 and 40 years old in good health. Sequencing was done on a sample of blood. CDR3 nucleotide sequence: TGTGCCAGCAGTTACTCGAGCGGGACGGGGATCGAGCAGTACTTC. It codes for CASSYSSGTGIEQYF.